This T cell receptor beta chain emerged from a study of T-cell memory formation after mild COVID-19. V lost 1 base and J 8 bases, leaving 5 bases between the germline ends. The germline gives CDR1 MGHRA, CDR2 YSYEKL. The length of the CDR3 is 11 residues. In TCRdb, the 5' RACE reads were re-called with MiXCR into one record per CDR3 protein. The data hold hundreds of thousands of distinct CDR3 sequences, with 16% observed a single time. The chain is built from TRBV4-1 and TRBJ1-1; D not certain. The sequencing input was PBMCs or a T cell subset sorted from them (not recorded which). The source is a man younger than 30 who had mild COVID-19 (a few samples of this study predate the infection). Cell type and time point are not known. The CDR3 sequence is CASSQGKEAFF. CDR3 coding DNA: TGCGCCAGCAGCCAAGGGAAGGAAGCTTTCTTT.